These T cell receptor beta chains were read from a single sample in a study of blood T cell repertoires in COVID-19. Measured with immunoSEQ multiplex PCR; TCRdb has only the in-frame clones, and not every one. The sample consists of approximately 400,000 clones, roughly 86% of them appearing once. Input material: peripheral blood. The receptors were sampled from a human donor with acute or convalescent COVID-19. The donor label of this sample is uncertain. Each CDR3 is given with its conserved first and last residue. Each record gives: V gene, CDR3 length, CDR3 protein.

TRBV6-2/TRBV6-3	15	CASSPLGIAGVPQYF
TRBV27	15	CASSLNSGVTYEQYF
TRBV29-1	14	CSVRTGEGYNEQFF
TRBV18	16	CASSPDREWVTGELFF
TRBV5-4	17	CASSLALHGGATGELFF
TRBV4-1	14	CASSDRGNTGELFF
TRBV2	13	CASTPGEVQPQHF
TRBV27	13	CASSLGGSYEQYF
TRBV6-1	16	CASSEAHGGPYNEQFF
TRBV18	19	CASSRRGPSGRGATDTQYF
TRBV7-6	16	CASSKGGGFRSDTQYF
TRBV19	15	CASSVLHGLRQPQHF
TRBV2	15	CASVDRRTTNEKLFF
TRBV6-7	12	CASSYSLYEQYF
TRBV5-4	15	CASSPLGQLNTEAFF
TRBV12-3/TRBV12-4	13	CASSFGLPYEQYF
TRBV3-1/TRBV3-2	19	CASSPPAGLAGGFQETQYF
TRBV18	15	CASSLDRTPSAEAFF
TRBV28	14	CASSFPGQDYGYTF
TRBV9	17	CASSGGGLAGVYNEQFF
TRBV6-5	15	CASSYPDRPNTEAFF
TRBV2	15	CASSPGTGLTDTQYF
TRBV3-1/TRBV3-2	14	CASSQVWGGTEAFF
TRBV30	14	CAWSRGDLRSGYTF
TRBV5-1	14	CASSLISDTGELFF
TRBV10-3	15	CAISESNLPTDTQYF
TRBV6-5	16	CASSYSLIDVKNIQYF
TRBV11-2	14	CASSLEQGAYGYTF
TRBV12-3/TRBV12-4	13	CASSLDSNYGYTF
TRBV18	14	CASSPMGSGQPQHF
TRBV7-2	14	CASSLEGRFSGYTF
TRBV18	14	CASSPQGGNTEAFF
TRBV28	16	CASSTRTGKLTDTQYF
TRBV18	13	CASSGPGDYEQYF
TRBV4-1	12	CASSPQGTEAFF
TRBV9	16	CASSVAAGGESDTQYF
TRBV2	13	CASCRVGNSPLHF
TRBV2	14	CASSRTGWWTEAFF
TRBV30	16	CAWSVGGSGAKNIQYF
TRBV4-1	15	CASSQDDRELDEQYF
TRBV5-1	17	CASSSPGQTTYTGELFF
TRBV4-1	13	CASSSGGGDTQYF
TRBV19	14	CASSIDDGYTEAFF
TRBV10-2	13	CASSDRGQAEAFF
TRBV2	15	CASSEGGGNGTPLHF
TRBV2	17	CASTRGGVRVSYNEQFF
TRBV9	13	CASSVAERLGYTF
TRBV4-2	16	CASSPASSGSWYEQYF
TRBV3-1/TRBV3-2	17	CASSHRTSGRVGGELFF
TRBV30	13	CAWSHQGSQPQHF
TRBV29-1	13	CSVEGHRGNTQYF
TRBV7-2	15	CASSIPGPRRGGYTF
TRBV4-1	17	CASSQGPSSPGANVLTF
TRBV19	15	CASSIGAGVNEKLFF
TRBV15	15	CATSLELTNTGELFF